This T cell receptor beta chain was captured in a study of cytomegalovirus exposure and HLA in healthy donors. Study overall: Earlier work reported 100 million or so unique TCR beta sequences from about 180 million T cells. The Caucasian-associated ancestry cluster held around four fifths of approximately 400 genotyped donors.

The PCR contained 60 Vbeta and 13 Jbeta primers. Measured with immunoSEQ multiplex PCR; TCRdb has only the in-frame clones, and not every one. The sample lists 180,000 or so clones, over 60% occurring once. The study's findings and limits: In an earlier analysis, about 90% or about 30%: the productive usage of most TCR beta V segments. Cytomegalovirus status, reportedly, was diagnosed with high specificity and sensitivity by the classifier.

Germline CDR1 reads SGHTA; CDR2 reads FQGNSA. The CDR3 sequence is 15 residues long. Trimming at V came to 1 base and at J to 2 bases, leaving 2 bases not matched to a gene. A word on this clone: No antigen is known for it.

The V call is TRBV7-2, the J call TRBJ1-1; 9 nucleotides match TRBD1. Sample: PBMCs. The clonotype was recovered from a man over 45 in good health and CMV-seropositive. This CDR3 reads CASSLGDRANTEAFF. CDR3 nucleotides: TGTGCCAGCAGCTTAGGGGACAGGGCCAACACTGAAGCTTTCTTT.